This T cell receptor beta chain is from a study of blood T cells in healthy people across ages. Study findings and constraints: Comparison with aged donors showed that long-lived donors had more naive CD4+ cells and higher diversity. Observed TCR beta diversity per million T cells went down as age went up. This fall followed a roughly linear course with age.

With a J-beta primer mix and a sample-barcoded 5' primer, a second PCR ran roughly 6 to 12 cycles. TCRdb used MiXCR to reprocess the 5' RACE reads, holding one entry per CDR3 protein. The sample consists of 780,000 or so distinct CDR3 sequences, 56% of them appearing once. Per individual sample, total RNA of at least 5.5 micrograms was extracted. Notes on this clonotype: The antigen remains unidentified.

CDR1 SGHRS and CDR2 YFSETQ come from the germline V gene. The CDR3 contains 14 residues. V lost 4 bases and J lost 7; bases outside the gene matches: 5. The chain combines TRBV5-1 with TRBJ2-7; 13 positions agree with TRBD2. The specimen was blood. The origin of this receptor is a man aged 40-50 years in good health. The CDR3 is CASSRTSGSREQYF. In nucleotides, the CDR3 is TGCGCCAGCAGCCGGACTAGCGGGAGTCGTGAGCAGTACTTC.